What follows describes a single TCR beta chain. This clone was seen only a few times. What antigen it recognizes has not been identified. Base qualities were left out, and no much larger clone turns up one base away. This sample stems from a study of cytomegalovirus exposure and HLA in healthy donors (dated by TCRdb to the late 2010s). Study-level background: An earlier analysis of 587 of the donors reported roughly 300 Gb of sequence data and some 120 million unique TCR beta sequences from roughly 180 million T cells. Among roughly 400 genotyped donors of the cohort, an average of approximately 200,000 unique TCR beta nucleotide sequences was sequenced per donor, of which roughly 18% were non-productive. The study was designed to test whether signatures of past pathogen exposure could be identified by cataloging public T cell receptors. Both class I and class II loci were covered by HLA typing, at four-digit resolution. In the later analysis, no new phenotypic data were used to find candidate immune exposures; instead, reliance was placed on TCR beta sequences and their occurrence across donors. A later analysis re-analyzed previously published TCR beta repertoires from 550 to 700 donors and added high-resolution HLA genotyping to study TCR occurrence patterns. The genetic ancestry cluster associated with self-reported Caucasian donors included 70% to 85% of the approximately 400 genotyped donors. Using immunosequencing, the study profiled T cell repertoires from around 680 subjects and related those repertoires to cytomegalovirus serostatus. High-throughput TCR immunosequencing, statistical association of individual TCRs with disease status, and machine learning were combined to predict cytomegalovirus infection status. Typing coverage varied by locus: roughly 629-630 donors for A, B, C, DRB1 and DQB1; under 550 for DQA1; approximately 570 for DPA1; approximately 470 for DPB1. A later genetic analysis used genome-wide SNP genotypes for about 65% of the 666 donors, treating that subset as a discovery cohort. Every discovery cohort repertoire had been produced on one sequencing platform. To decide whether each TCR beta V gene segment behaved as functional or pseudogenic, an earlier analysis of fewer than 750 of the donors relied on high-throughput TCR beta sequencing. Roughly five DR-DQ haplotypes were treated as single units for association and clustering because of strong linkage in the cohort. Donor age, sex, ethnicity and CMV serostatus were compiled alongside the repertoire data. In addition to the first cohort of 666 subjects, a separate validation cohort of 120 different subjects was used. Approximately 300 gigabases of sequencing data and roughly 81 million unique TCR sequences made up an early release that covered about 640 HLA-typed donors. What the research found in general, with its limitations: Because HLA typing was missing for some donors at each locus, association tests included only the typed subset. When HLA alleles, especially DR and DQ, strongly co-occurred, TCR associations were difficult to assign to individual alleles. A further reported finding was that TCR beta sequences accurately predicted the HLA-A and HLA-B alleles for most subjects in the first cohort. This cohort had only TCR beta chains sequenced, and the lack of alpha or paired-chain data limited which features could be detected. In both the original and validation cohorts, the classifier was reported to diagnose cytomegalovirus status with high specificity and sensitivity. The study gave a list of about 160 TCR beta chains associated with cytomegalovirus. Linkage disequilibrium might explain the correlated functional status among segregating V segments, but an unknown experimental factor could not be ruled out. The 87-base-pair reads could not distinguish some IMGT-functional V segments, including TRBV6-2 and TRBV6-3, so those segments were excluded. Several of the top co-occurrence clusters appeared to be linked to parvovirus B19, influenza, CMV and Epstein-Barr virus, according to a later analysis. V-gene and J-gene trimming of TCR beta chains was associated with a missense DCLRE1C variant in a later genetic analysis, and the association was replicated in an independent cohort. Compared with equally common non-associated chains, HLA-associated TCR beta chains in a later analysis were more clonally expanded and had lower generation probabilities. Roughly uniform sequencing depth across donors was assumed in presence/absence analyses, although this assumption may not hold. Because counts were too low, roughly 17 rarely observed V segments, including chromosome 9 orphons, were left out of the earlier analysis of approximately 580 of the donors. Most TCR sequences were seen in very few donors, while some public TCRs were found in many individuals. CMV serostatus was the only immune exposure information available for the cohort. According to a later genetic analysis, donors in an Asian-associated ancestry cluster had fewer N-insertions in productive TCRs than the approximately 710-donor mean. In an earlier analysis of some 500 of the donors, most TCR beta V segments appeared in productive rearrangements about 87% or about 30% of the time, broadly matching IMGT annotations. The authors suggested that the approach could potentially be extended to other disease states and immunological phenotypes. At a false discovery rate of 0.05, a later analysis linked about 17,000 TCR beta sequences to specific HLA alleles. A group of highly shared sequence variants was considered likely to be a technical artifact of the sequencing pipeline. In a later analysis, the rate of TCR association differed among HLA loci, with DRB1 alleles having the most associated TCRs and HLA-C alleles having the fewest. In a later analysis, most CMV-associated TCR beta chains were found to appear HLA-restricted, with HLA associations seemingly driven largely by CMV exposure. Three of the identified cytomegalovirus-associated TCR beta chains were confirmed in vitro to be specific for cytomegalovirus antigens.

Based on the germline V gene, the CDR1 and CDR2 sequences are MDHEN and SYDVKM. At the junction V is shortened by 1 base and J by 5 bases; bases outside the gene matches: 8. The CDR3 numbers 16 residues from cysteine through phenylalanine. Of all the DNA, just the CDR3 is kept, 48 bases in frame from base 1. The protocol used for the library was the immunoSEQ multiplex PCR assay. A mixture of 60 forward primers for TCR Vbeta segments and 13 reverse primers for TCR Jbeta segments was used in the multiplex PCR. A multiplex PCR assay on genomic DNA amplified the CDR3 region of rearranged TCR beta genes. The Illumina HiSeq System was used to sequence the amplified TCR beta libraries as 87-base-pair reads. The authors' pipeline ran thus. In a later analysis, roughly 80 million unique TCR beta chains were counted across the 690 or so repertoires, and about 10 million of these chains were shared by at least two donors. To remove PCR and sequencing errors, raw reads were error-corrected and collapsed into unique sequences using a nearest-neighbor algorithm that merged closely related sequences. V, D and J gene segments were assigned by aligning CDR3 sequences to IMGT reference sequences. For a sequence to be retained, at least a six-nucleotide match to both a V gene segment and a J gene segment was required. Rearrangements were called productive when the CDR3 lacked stop codons and stayed in frame with V and J; all others were non-productive. CDR3 was defined by IMGT convention, running from the second conserved V-encoded cysteine to the conserved J-encoded phenylalanine. The earlier analysis of about 590 of the donors excluded sequences that lacked an unambiguous match to a single V gene segment. An earlier analysis of 550 to 650 of the donors classified V segments as functional when productive rearrangements were above 56.7% and as segregating when the standard deviation between donors was above 5%. A statistical classification framework was developed to diagnose cytomegalovirus status using the catalog of TCR beta chain sequences. In a later analysis, TCR nucleotide sequences were compared against IMGT/GENE-DB human TR gene sequences so that V and J genes could be assigned. The TCRdist pipeline was used in a later analysis to assign CDR3 sequences and most-parsimonious VDJ recombination scenarios. In a later analysis, every TCR beta chain was defined by the combination of its CDR3 amino acid sequence and its V-gene family, and reads without a unique V-gene family were dropped. As a way to deal with suspected cross-contamination and a sequencing artifact, a later analysis dropped approximately 570 nucleotide sequences that were highly shared and had low generation probability. A later analysis calculated a clonal expansion index for each public chain from normalized within-repertoire ranks of inferred template counts. Generation probabilities in a later analysis came from a VDJ recombination model fitted to out-of-frame rearrangements, and those results were checked against IGoR. In a later analysis, TCR-TCR, TCR-HLA and TCR-CMV co-occurrence was scored with hypergeometric tests, and a repertoire-size bias correction was applied to TCR pairs. In a later analysis, false discovery rates were estimated by permuting HLA or CMV assignments 20 times. In a later analysis, co-occurring TCRs were grouped using DBSCAN, and TCRdist sequence similarity was added for clustering within HLA-allele-positive subsets. For co-occurrence clustering, repertoires with fewer than 30,000 or more than 120,000 public chains were excluded, along with a handful of repertoires with anomalous nucleotide sharing. TCRdb stores this immuneACCESS table with in-frame sequences only. Part of the clones is absent; in the studies checked, under half of the shortfall reflects unresolved V genes, and no reason is known for the rest. V and J calls and clone size are those listed in that table; D and trimming were worked out from the DNA. For this sample there are about 130,000 clones; about 8.5% appear just once. The top ten clones comprise about 5.5% of the sample.

The cohort comprised hundreds of healthy bone marrow donors. At the time of sampling, every cohort member was nominally healthy, though immune exposures that went unrecorded were likely present. The donor tested CMV seronegative and was one of the 352 seronegative cohort members. Each donor provided a peripheral blood sample, and peripheral blood mononuclear cells were used for TCR beta sequencing. Genomic DNA was extracted from the blood cell samples with the Qiagen DNeasy Blood Extraction Kit. This TCR derives from a middle-aged man in good health and CMV-seronegative. In this chain, TRBV28 is recombined with TRBJ2-3; TRBD2 lines up with 8 middle nucleotides. The sample taken for sequencing was PBMCs. The CDR3 has the sequence CASSLFRRGVEDTQYF. The nucleotide sequence is TGTGCCAGCAGTTTATTTAGGCGGGGGGTGGAAGATACGCAGTATTTT.